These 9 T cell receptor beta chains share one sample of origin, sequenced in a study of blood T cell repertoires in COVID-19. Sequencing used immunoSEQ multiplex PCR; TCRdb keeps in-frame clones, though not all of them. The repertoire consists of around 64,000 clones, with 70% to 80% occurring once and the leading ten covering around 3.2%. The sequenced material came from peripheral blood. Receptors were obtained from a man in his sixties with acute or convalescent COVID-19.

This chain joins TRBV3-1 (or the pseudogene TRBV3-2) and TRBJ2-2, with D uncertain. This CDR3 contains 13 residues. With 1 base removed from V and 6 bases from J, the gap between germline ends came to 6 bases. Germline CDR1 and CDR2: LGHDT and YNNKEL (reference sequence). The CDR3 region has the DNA TGTGCCAGCAGCCAAGTATCTGCCGGGGAGCTGTTTTTT. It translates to CASSQVSAGELFF.

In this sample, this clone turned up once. CDR3 nucleotides: TGTGCCTGGAGTGTACTAGCGGGAGGGGCAGATACGCAGTATTTT. Its protein product is CAWSVLAGGADTQYF. The chain has TRBV30 and TRBJ2-3, with TRBD2 matching over 13 bases. Germline lookup yields CDR1 GTSNPN and CDR2 SVGIG (reference sequence). V was pared by 0 bases and J by 4 bases, with 1 base of the junction left unmatched. CDR3 size: 15 residues.

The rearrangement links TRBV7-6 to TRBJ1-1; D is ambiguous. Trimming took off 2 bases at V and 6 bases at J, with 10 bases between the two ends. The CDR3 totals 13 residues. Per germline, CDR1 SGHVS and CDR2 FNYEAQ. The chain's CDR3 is CASSLSVVAEAFF. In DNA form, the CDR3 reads TGTGCCAGCAGCTTATCTGTAGTAGCTGAAGCTTTCTTT.

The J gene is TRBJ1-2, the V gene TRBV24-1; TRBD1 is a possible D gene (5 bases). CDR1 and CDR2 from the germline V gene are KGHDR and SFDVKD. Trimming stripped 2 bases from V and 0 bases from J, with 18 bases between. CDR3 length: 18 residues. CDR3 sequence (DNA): TGTGCCACCAGTGATTGGGGCCCGGGCGGACCATCTAACTATGGCTACACCTTC. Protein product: CATSDWGPGGPSNYGYTF.

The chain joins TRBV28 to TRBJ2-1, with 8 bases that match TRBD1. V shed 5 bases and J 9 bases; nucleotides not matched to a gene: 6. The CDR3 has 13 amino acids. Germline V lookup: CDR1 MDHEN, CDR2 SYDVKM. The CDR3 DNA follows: TGTGCCAGCAGTCACGGACAGGGTGGTGAGCAGTTCTTC. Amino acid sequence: CASSHGQGGEQFF.

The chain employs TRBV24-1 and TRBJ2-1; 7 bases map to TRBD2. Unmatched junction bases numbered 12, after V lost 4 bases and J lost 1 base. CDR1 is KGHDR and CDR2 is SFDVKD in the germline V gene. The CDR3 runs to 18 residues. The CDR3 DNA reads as TGTGCCACCAGTGACCCCATCTTTGCGGGAGCATCCTACAATGAGCAGTTCTTC. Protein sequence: CATSDPIFAGASYNEQFF.

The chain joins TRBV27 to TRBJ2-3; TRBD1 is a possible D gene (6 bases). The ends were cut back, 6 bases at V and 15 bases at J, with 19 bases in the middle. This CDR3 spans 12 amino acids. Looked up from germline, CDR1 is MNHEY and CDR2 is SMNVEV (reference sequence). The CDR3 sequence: CASRPQGERDYF. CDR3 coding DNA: TGTGCCAGCAGGCCACAGGGAGAGAGGGATTATTTT.

The CDR3 region has the DNA TGTGCCAGCAGCCACAGGGGGCTCTATGGCTACACCTTC. Protein sequence: CASSHRGLYGYTF. The chain recombines TRBV5-6 with TRBJ1-2; 9 bases map to TRBD1. The CDR3 consists of 13 residues. Trimming took 4 bases from V and 4 from J; bases not matched to a gene: 2. Germline V lookup: CDR1 SGHDT, CDR2 YYEEEE.

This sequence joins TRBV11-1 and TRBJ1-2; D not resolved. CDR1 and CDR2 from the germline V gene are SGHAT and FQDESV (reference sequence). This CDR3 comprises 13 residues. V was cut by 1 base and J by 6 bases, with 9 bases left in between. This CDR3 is CASSLDLGDGYTF. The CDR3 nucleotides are TGTGCCAGCAGCTTAGATCTGGGCGATGGCTACACCTTC.